The 14 T cell receptor beta chains below come from one sample, sequenced in a study of shared clonotypes between healthy human individuals. Profiling relied on immunoSEQ multiplex PCR, and the TCRdb table lists in-frame clones only, not all of them. The data show roughly 2.2 million clones, just under 95% seen once. Specimen: naive CD4+ T cells from PBMCs. Subset of the sample: CD45RA+ positively selected. These receptors came from a man aged 18 to 29 in good health. Some clones in this sample may be carry-over from other donors' samples.

This clone has only a few counts. The rearrangement uses TRBV2 and TRBJ1-1, with a weak D call TRBD1 (5 bases). The germline V and J ends were trimmed by 2 bases and 10 bases, with 14 bases remaining between them. Germline-derived CDR1 and CDR2 are SNHLY and FYNNEI. CDR3 length: 13 residues. The CDR3 reads CASSEYQGTGAFF. Written as DNA, the CDR3 is TGTGCCAGCAGTGAATACCAGGGTACGGGAGCTTTCTTT. The entire variable domain, with the rest obtained from reference TRBV2 and TRBJ1-1, is as follows: EPEVTQTPSHQVTQMGQEVILRCVPISNHLYFYWYRQILGQKVEFLVSFYNNEISEKSEIFDDQFSVERPDGSNFTLKIRSTKLEDSAMYFCASSEYQGTGAFFGQGTRLTVV.

This rearrangement joins TRBV5-1 to TRBJ1-1, with TRBD1 matching over 7 bases. Trimming cost V 2 bases and J 3 bases; bases outside gene matches: 4. This CDR3 is 14 amino acids long. The germline gives CDR1 SGHRS, CDR2 YFSETQ. CDR3 amino acids: CASSFGTADTEAFF. CDR3 DNA sequence: TGCGCCAGCAGCTTCGGGACAGCGGACACTGAAGCTTTCTTT.

V gene TRBV5-1 combines with J gene TRBJ1-1, with 10 bases identical to TRBD1. The germline V gene encodes CDR1 SGHRS and CDR2 YFSETQ. The CDR3 has 15 residues. V lost 2 bases and J lost 3; bases outside the gene matches: 4. The CDR3 sequence: CASSFDRGLYTEAFF. The CDR3 nucleotides are TGCGCCAGCAGCTTCGACAGGGGGCTGTACACTGAAGCTTTCTTT.

The chain is built from TRBV4-1 and TRBJ2-4; D perhaps matches TRBD2 (6 bases). The CDR3 runs to 15 residues. Per germline, CDR1 MGHRA and CDR2 YSYEKL. V lost 2 bases to trimming and J lost 6 bases, with 14 bases between them. CDR3 amino acids: CASSQFAGLGNIQYF. The CDR3 DNA sequence: TGCGCCAGCAGCCAATTTGCGGGGCTCGGAAACATTCAGTACTTC.

The gene calls are TRBV2 and TRBJ1-5, with D uncertain. Germline CDR1 SNHLY, CDR2 FYNNEI. V gave up 3 bases and J gave up 1 base, with 13 bases separating them. The CDR3 covers 16 residues. The CDR3 sequence is CASSDSIRLSNQPQHF. The CDR3 region has the DNA TGTGCCAGCAGTGACTCAATACGGTTGAGCAATCAGCCCCAGCATTTT.

The V gene is TRBV10-3, the J gene TRBJ2-1; 7 bases agree with TRBD2. Germline CDR1 and CDR2: ENHRY and SYGVKD. V dropped 2 bases and J dropped 10; count of bases not matched to a gene: 11. This CDR3 comprises 15 residues. CDR3 DNA: TGTGCCATCAGTGAGCCGCGGGGGACTCCTGGGGAGCAGTTCTTC. This sequence encodes CAISEPRGTPGEQFF.

The V gene is TRBV28, the J gene TRBJ2-5; 7 nucleotides line up with TRBD1. The CDR3 totals 14 residues. CDR1 is MDHEN and CDR2 is SYDVKM in the germline V gene. Trimming cost V 11 bases and J 5 bases; bases outside gene matches: 14. The DNA of the CDR3 is TGTGCCGCAAAAGGGATGACAGGGACGGAGACCCAGTACTTC. It is translated as CAAKGMTGTETQYF.

The chain couples TRBV5-8 to TRBJ1-5, with D uncertain. The CDR3 runs to 15 residues. Germline V CDR1 and CDR2: SGHTS, YDEGEE. V was pared by 3 bases and J by 0 bases, with 10 bases between. The CDR3 spells CASSSGIISNQPQHF. The CDR3 coding sequence is TGTGCCAGCAGCTCGGGTATTATTAGCAATCAGCCCCAGCATTTT.

The rearrangement uses TRBV2 and TRBJ1-4; D ambiguous. The CDR3 sequence is 15 residues long. CDR1 is SNHLY and CDR2 is FYNNEI in the germline V gene. V was shortened by 3 bases and J by 0 bases, with 8 bases between the two germline ends. The CDR3 sequence is CASSDSAATNEKLFF. The CDR3 region has the DNA TGTGCCAGCAGTGATTCGGCTGCAACTAATGAAAAACTGTTTTTT.

This chain joins TRBV19 and TRBJ2-1, with 10 positions matching TRBD2. The germline V gene has CDR1 LNHDA and CDR2 SQIVND (reference sequence). With 3 bases clipped from V and 0 bases from J, the junction kept 14 bases outside the gene matches. This CDR3 has 20 residues. Written as DNA, the CDR3 is TGTGCCAGTAGTATCGAGGGTCCCATTAGCGGGAGGCCCTCCTACAATGAGCAGTTCTTC. Translation: CASSIEGPISGRPSYNEQFF.

This CDR3 reads CASSLERQGGYTF. Written as DNA, the CDR3 is TGTGCCAGCAGCTTAGAACGGCAGGGTGGCTACACCTTC. The chain carries TRBV7-9 and TRBJ1-2, with D tentatively TRBD1 (5 bases). This CDR3 is 13 amino acids long. CDR1 and CDR2 from the germline V gene are SEHNR and FQNEAQ (reference sequence). V lost 1 base to trimming and J lost 7 bases, with 10 bases between them.

The V call is TRBV21-1, the J call TRBJ2-4; the D segment call TRBD2 is taken from the table without a DNA check. TRBV21-1 is labeled a pseudogene. This CDR3 comprises 17 residues. The CDR3 reads CASRVRLAGVAKNIQYF. CDR3 DNA: TGTGCCAGCAGAGTAAGACTAGCGGGTGTAGCCAAAAACATTCAGTACTTC.

The rearrangement links TRBV18 to TRBJ1-1; D remains unclear. The CDR3 has 15 residues. Deletions cut 8 bases from V and 1 base from J, with 17 bases between. Germline CDR1 KGHSH, CDR2 LQKENI. CDR3 sequence (DNA): TGTGCCAGCCCATTCGCTCCGGGAAAGAACACTGAAGCTTTCTTT. Translating it yields CASPFAPGKNTEAFF.

This clone has a handful of counts. The V call is TRBV19, the J call TRBJ1-1, with D possibly matching TRBD1 (5 bases). CDR1 and CDR2 (germline): LNHDA, SQIVND (reference sequence). The CDR3 contains 13 residues. V lost 5 bases to trimming and J lost 5 bases, with 12 bases between them. CDR3 region: CASSLDTATEAFF. The CDR3 DNA reads as TGTGCCAGTAGTCTGGACACGGCGACTGAAGCTTTCTTT.